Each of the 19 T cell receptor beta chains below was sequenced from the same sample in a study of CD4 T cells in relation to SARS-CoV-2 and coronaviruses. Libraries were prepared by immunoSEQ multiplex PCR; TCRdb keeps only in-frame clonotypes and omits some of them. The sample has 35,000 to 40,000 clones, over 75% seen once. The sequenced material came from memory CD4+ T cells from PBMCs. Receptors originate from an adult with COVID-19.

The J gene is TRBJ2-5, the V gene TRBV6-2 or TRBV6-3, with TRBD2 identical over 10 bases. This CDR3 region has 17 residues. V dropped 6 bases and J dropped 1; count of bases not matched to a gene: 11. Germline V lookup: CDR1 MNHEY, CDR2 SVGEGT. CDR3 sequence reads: CASRPSILAGFQETQYF. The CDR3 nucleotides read TGTGCCAGCAGGCCTTCAATACTAGCGGGGTTCCAAGAGACCCAGTACTTC.

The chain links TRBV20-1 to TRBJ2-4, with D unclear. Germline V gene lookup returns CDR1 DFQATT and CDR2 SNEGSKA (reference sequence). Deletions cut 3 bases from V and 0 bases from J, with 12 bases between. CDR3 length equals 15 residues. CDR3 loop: CSASVGLLAKNIQYF. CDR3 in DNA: TGCAGTGCTAGTGTCGGGCTACTAGCCAAAAACATTCAGTACTTC.

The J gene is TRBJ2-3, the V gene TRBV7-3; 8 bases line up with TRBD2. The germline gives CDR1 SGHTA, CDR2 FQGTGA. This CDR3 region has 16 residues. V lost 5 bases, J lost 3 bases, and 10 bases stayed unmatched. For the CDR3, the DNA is TGTGCCAGCAGCCGCCTCGGGGGGGTTTGGACAGATACGCAGTATTTT. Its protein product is CASSRLGGVWTDTQYF. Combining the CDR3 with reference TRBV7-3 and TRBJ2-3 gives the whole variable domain GAGVSQTPSNKVTEKGKYVELRCDPISGHTALYWYRQSLGQGPEFLIYFQGTGAADDSGLPNDRFFAVRPEGSVSTLKIQRTERGDSAVYLCASSRLGGVWTDTQYFGPGTRLTVL.

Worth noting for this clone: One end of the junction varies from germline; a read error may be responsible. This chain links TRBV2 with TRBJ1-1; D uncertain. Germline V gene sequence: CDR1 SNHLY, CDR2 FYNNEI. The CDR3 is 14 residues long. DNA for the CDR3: TGTGCCAGCAGAGAAGGACGGTTGAACACTGAAGCTTTCTTT. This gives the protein CASREGRLNTEAFF.

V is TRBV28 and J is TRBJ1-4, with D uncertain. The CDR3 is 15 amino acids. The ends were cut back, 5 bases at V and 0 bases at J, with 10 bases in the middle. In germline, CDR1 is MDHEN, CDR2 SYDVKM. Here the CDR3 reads CASSDQYATNEKLFF. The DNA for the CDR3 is TGTGCCAGCAGTGACCAATATGCAACTAATGAAAAACTGTTTTTT.

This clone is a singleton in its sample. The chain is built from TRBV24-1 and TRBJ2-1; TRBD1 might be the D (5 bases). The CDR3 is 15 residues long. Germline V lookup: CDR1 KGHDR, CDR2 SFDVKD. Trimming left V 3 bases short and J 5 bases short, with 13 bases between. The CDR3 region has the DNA TGTGCCACCAGTGATGCCCAGGGTCACCACAATGAGCAGTTCTTC. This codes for CATSDAQGHHNEQFF.

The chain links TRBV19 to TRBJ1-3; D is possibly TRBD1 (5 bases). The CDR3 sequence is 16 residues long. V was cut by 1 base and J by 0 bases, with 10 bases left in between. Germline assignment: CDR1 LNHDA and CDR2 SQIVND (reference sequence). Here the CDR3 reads CASSIAGGGSGNTIYF. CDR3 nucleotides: TGTGCCAGTAGTATAGCCGGGGGAGGCTCTGGAAACACCATATATTTT.

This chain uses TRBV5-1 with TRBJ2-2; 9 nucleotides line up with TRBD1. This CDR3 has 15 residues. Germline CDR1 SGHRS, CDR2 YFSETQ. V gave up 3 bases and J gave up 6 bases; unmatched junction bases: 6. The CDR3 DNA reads TGCGCCAGCAGCTACAGGGGGCTCGGATCCGGGGAGCTGTTTTTT. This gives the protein CASSYRGLGSGELFF. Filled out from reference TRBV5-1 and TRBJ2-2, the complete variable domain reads KAGVTQTPRYLIKTRGQQVTLSCSPISGHRSVSWYQQTPGQGLQFLFEYFSETQRNKGNFPGRFSGRQFSNSRSEMNVSTLELGDSALYLCASSYRGLGSGELFFGEGSRLTVL.

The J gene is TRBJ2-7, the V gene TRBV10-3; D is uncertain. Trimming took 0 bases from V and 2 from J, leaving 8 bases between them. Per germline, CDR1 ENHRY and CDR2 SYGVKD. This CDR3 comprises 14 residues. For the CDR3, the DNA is TGTGCCATCAGTGAGTCGTCCGGAACCTACGAGCAGTACTTC. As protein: CAISESSGTYEQYF.

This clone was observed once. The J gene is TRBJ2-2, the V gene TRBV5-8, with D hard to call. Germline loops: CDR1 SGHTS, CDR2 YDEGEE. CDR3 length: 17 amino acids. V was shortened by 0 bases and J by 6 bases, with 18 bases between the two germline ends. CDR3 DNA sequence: TGTGCCAGCAGCTTGGCCGTGAGGCATCCCTCGGCCGGGGAGCTGTTTTTT. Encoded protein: CASSLAVRHPSAGELFF.

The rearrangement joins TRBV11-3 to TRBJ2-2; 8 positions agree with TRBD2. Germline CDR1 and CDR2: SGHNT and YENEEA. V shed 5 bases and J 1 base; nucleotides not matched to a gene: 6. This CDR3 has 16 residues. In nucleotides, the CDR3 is TGTGCCAGCAGCCCACCGGGACTAGTGAACACCGGGGAGCTGTTTTTT. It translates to CASSPPGLVNTGELFF. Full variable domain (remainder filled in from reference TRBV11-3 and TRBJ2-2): EAGVVQSPRYKIIEKKQPVAFWCNPISGHNTLYWYLQNLGQGPELLIRYENEEAVDDSQLPKDRFSAERLKGVDSTLKIQPAELGDSAVYLCASSPPGLVNTGELFFGEGSRLTVL.

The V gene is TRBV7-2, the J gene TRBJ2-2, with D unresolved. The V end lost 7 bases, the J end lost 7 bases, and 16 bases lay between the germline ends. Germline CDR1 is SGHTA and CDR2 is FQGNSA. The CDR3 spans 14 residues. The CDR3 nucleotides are TGTGCCAGCAACCGAAAGGGCGCGGTCGGGGAGCTGTTTTTT. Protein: CASNRKGAVGELFF.

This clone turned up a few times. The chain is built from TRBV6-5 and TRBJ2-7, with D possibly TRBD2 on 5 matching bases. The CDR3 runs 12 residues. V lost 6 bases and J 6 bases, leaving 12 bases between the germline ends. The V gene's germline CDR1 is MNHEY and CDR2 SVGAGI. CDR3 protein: CASRIQLGEQYF. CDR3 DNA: TGTGCCAGCAGGATCCAACTAGGCGAGCAGTACTTC.

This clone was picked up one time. The CDR3 nucleotides are TGTGCCAGCACCTCCCGCAGAGGTGGTAGGCACGAGCAGTACTTC. Translating gives CASTSRRGGRHEQYF. V usage is TRBV6-6 and J usage is TRBJ2-7; D not certain. The CDR3 runs to 15 residues. V lost 7 bases and J lost 5, with 21 bases in between. In germline, CDR1 is MNHNY, CDR2 SVGAGI (reference sequence).

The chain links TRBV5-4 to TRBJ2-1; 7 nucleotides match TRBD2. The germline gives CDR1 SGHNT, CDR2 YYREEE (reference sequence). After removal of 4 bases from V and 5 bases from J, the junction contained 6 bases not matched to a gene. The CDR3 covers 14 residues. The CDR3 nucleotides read TGTGCCAGCAGCCGGACTAGGGCGAACAATGAGCAGTTCTTC. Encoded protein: CASSRTRANNEQFF.

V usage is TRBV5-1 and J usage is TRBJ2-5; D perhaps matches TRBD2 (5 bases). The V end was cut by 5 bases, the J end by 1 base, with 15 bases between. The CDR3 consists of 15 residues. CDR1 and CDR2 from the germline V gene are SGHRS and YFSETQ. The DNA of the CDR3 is TGCGCCAGCAGGTCCCGTAGTAGCGTCCAAGAGACCCAGTACTTC. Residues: CASRSRSSVQETQYF.

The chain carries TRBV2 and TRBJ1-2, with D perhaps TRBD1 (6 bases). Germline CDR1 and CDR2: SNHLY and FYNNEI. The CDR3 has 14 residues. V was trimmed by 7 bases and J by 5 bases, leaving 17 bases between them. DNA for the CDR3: TGTGCCAGCATCCCGGGGGGCCGCCGGTATGGCTACACCTTC. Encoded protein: CASIPGGRRYGYTF.

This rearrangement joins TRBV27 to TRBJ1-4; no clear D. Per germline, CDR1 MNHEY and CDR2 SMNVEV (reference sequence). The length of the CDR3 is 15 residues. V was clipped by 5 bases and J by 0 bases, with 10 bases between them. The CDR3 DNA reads TGTGCCAGCAGTCCCCGTAGCGCAACTAATGAAAAACTGTTTTTT. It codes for CASSPRSATNEKLFF.

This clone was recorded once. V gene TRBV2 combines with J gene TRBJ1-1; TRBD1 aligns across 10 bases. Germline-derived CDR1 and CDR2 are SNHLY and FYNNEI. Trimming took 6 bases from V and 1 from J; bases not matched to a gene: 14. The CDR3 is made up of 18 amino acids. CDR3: CASSSGTGVRVRNTEAFF. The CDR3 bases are TGTGCCAGCAGCTCCGGGACAGGGGTTAGAGTTCGGAACACTGAAGCTTTCTTT. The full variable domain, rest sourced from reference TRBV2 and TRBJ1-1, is EPEVTQTPSHQVTQMGQEVILRCVPISNHLYFYWYRQILGQKVEFLVSFYNNEISEKSEIFDDQFSVERPDGSNFTLKIRSTKLEDSAMYFCASSSGTGVRVRNTEAFFGQGTRLTVV.